This is a list of T cell receptor beta chains from one sample in a study of blood T cells in healthy people across ages. TCRdb ran MiXCR on the 5' RACE reads and lists one entry per CDR3 protein. Here the sample spans 1.5 million to 2 million distinct CDR3 sequences, about 31% being singletons. Sequencing was done on a sample of blood. These TCRs come from a woman aged 30 to 39 in good health. The CDR3 runs from the conserved cysteine through the conserved F or W. Each record gives: clone size, D gene, V gene, J gene, CDR3 DNA, CDR3 protein. D genes are given only for firm matches. A row's size may be missing; if present it is once, few, many or a size class.

>few|NA|TRBV9|TRBJ1-2
TGTGCCAGCAGCGTAGTCGGAGGGGAGTGCTACACCTTC
CASSVVGGECYTF
>NA|NA|TRBV9|TRBJ2-6
TGTGCCAGCAGCGGATCAGGGAGCGGGGCCAACGTCCTGACTTTC
CASSGSGSGANVLTF
>NA|NA|TRBV6-5|TRBJ2-3
TGTGCCAGCAGTTACCCGACCGGGGAAATGTATTTT
CASSYPTGEMYF
>NA|TRBD1|TRBV12-3/TRBV12-4|TRBJ1-5
TGTGCCAGCAGTGCAACAGGGGTTAGACAGCCCCAGCATTTT
CASSATGVRQPQHF
>NA|NA|TRBV7-2|TRBJ2-7
TGTGCCAGCAGCTTGACTTCTAGTAGCTCCTACGAGCAGTACTTC
CASSLTSSSSYEQYF
>many|TRBD2|TRBV7-6|TRBJ2-1
TGTGCCAGCAGCCTCGGGACTAGCGGGAATTACAATGAGCAGTTCTTC
CASSLGTSGNYNEQFF
>NA|NA|TRBV4-1|TRBJ1-2
TGCGCCAGCAGCCAAGATCCGGGCAGATTCCGGGATATGTACTATGGCTACACCTTC
CASSQDPGRFRDMYYGYTF
>NA|NA|TRBV9|TRBJ2-5
TGTGCCAGCAGCGCTGGGAACGGTCGAGAGACCCAGTACTTC
CASSAGNGRETQYF
>NA|TRBD2|TRBV10-3|TRBJ2-5
TGTGCCATCAGTGATTGGTCAGCGGGGGCTCAAGAGACCCAGTACTTC
CAISDWSAGAQETQYF
>few|TRBD1|TRBV4-2|TRBJ1-2
TGTGCCAGCAGCCCCTCGGTAGGACAGGGTTACTATGGCTACACCTTC
CASSPSVGQGYYGYTF
>NA|NA|TRBV7-3|TRBJ2-2
TGTGCCAGCAGCTTAAGTGGGGTTGGGGACACCGGGGAGCTGTTTTTT
CASSLSGVGDTGELFF
>NA|NA|TRBV12-3/TRBV12-4|TRBJ2-2
TGTGCCAGCAGTCGCCTAGGGGAGAACACCGGGGAGCTGTTTTTT
CASSRLGENTGELFF
>many|NA|TRBV27|TRBJ2-7
TGTGCCAGCAGTTTAGGGACCGAGACCTACGAGCAGTACTTC
CASSLGTETYEQYF
>NA|NA|TRBV4-1|TRBJ2-5
TGCGCCAGCAGCCAAACCGGGACCTCCAAGACCCAGTACTTC
CASSQTGTSKTQYF
>NA|TRBD2|TRBV10-1|TRBJ2-3
TGCGCCAGCGAACCGGGACTAGCGGGGGCGGGTACGCAGTATTTT
CASEPGLAGAGTQYF
>few|NA|TRBV9|TRBJ1-2
TGTGCCAGCAGCGTAGGGCCAAGCCCTAACCATGGCTACACCTTC
CASSVGPSPNHGYTF
>NA|TRBD2|TRBV18|TRBJ2-7
TGTGCCAGCTCCTCGGGGGGAGTTAACTACGAGCAGTACTTC
CASSSGGVNYEQYF
>NA|NA|TRBV7-2|TRBJ1-2
TGTGCCAGCAGCTTACACCTACGAGATTATGGCTACACCTTC
CASSLHLRDYGYTF
>NA|TRBD1|TRBV12-3/TRBV12-4|TRBJ2-5
TGTGCCAGCAGTCTTGCGGGACAGGGGTTGGAGACCCAGTACTTC
CASSLAGQGLETQYF
>NA|NA|TRBV6-1|TRBJ2-1
TGTGCCAGCAGTGAAGCGGGACTCTCCTACAATGAGCAGTTCTTC
CASSEAGLSYNEQFF
>NA|NA|TRBV28|TRBJ1-1
TGTGCCAGCAGTTCGACCGGGAGTGGAGCCACTGAAGCTTTCTTT
CASSSTGSGATEAFF
>few|TRBD2|TRBV4-2|TRBJ2-1
TGTGCCAGCAGCCAAGATCTGGGACTAGGCTCCTACAATGAGCAGTTCTTC
CASSQDLGLGSYNEQFF
>NA|NA|TRBV7-9|TRBJ1-1
TGTGCCAGCAGCCCCCAGGAGGCTGAGGCTTTCTTT
CASSPQEAEAFF
>NA|NA|TRBV4-2|TRBJ2-7
TGTGCCAGCAGCCAACGAAACAACCTGGACAAGCCCTACGAGCAGTACTTC
CASSQRNNLDKPYEQYF
>few|TRBD1|TRBV4-1|TRBJ2-1
TGCGCCAGCAGCCAAGTACAGGGGAATGAGCAGTTCTTC
CASSQVQGNEQFF
>few|NA|TRBV10-2|TRBJ1-2
TGCGCCAGCAGCCCAAACATCTATGGCTACACCTTC
CASSPNIYGYTF
>NA|TRBD2|TRBV4-1|TRBJ2-3
TGCGCCAGCAGCCAAGGGGTAGCGGGAGGGCAAGCTGATACGCAGTATTTT
CASSQGVAGGQADTQYF
>few|NA|TRBV30|TRBJ1-2
TGTGCCTGGAGTCCAGTGGGGGCCTGGGGCTACACCTTC
CAWSPVGAWGYTF
>few|TRBD1|TRBV5-1|TRBJ2-5
TGCGCCAGCAGCTCCTCGGACAGGGTCCGAGAGACCCAGTACTTC
CASSSSDRVRETQYF
>NA|NA|TRBV20-1|TRBJ2-1
TGCAGTGCTAGAGATCGAATTAGCGTCTACAATGAGCAGTTCTTC
CSARDRISVYNEQFF
>NA|TRBD2|TRBV2|TRBJ2-7
TGTGCCAGCAGTGAAGCATCGGGGGGTGTATACGAGCAGTACTTC
CASSEASGGVYEQYF
>NA|NA|TRBV20-1|TRBJ1-1
TGCAGTGCTCTGAAAACGGGACTCCTGAACACTGAAGCTTTCTTT
CSALKTGLLNTEAFF
>few|NA|TRBV7-9|TRBJ1-1
TGTGCCAGCAGCTCAGAGGAGGCGGGGTACACTGAAGCTTTCTTT
CASSSEEAGYTEAFF
>few|TRBD2|TRBV4-2|TRBJ2-7
TGTGCCAGCAGCCAGATCCTAGCGGGGCCCCGCGGGTACGAGCAGTACTTC
CASSQILAGPRGYEQYF
>NA|NA|TRBV4-2|TRBJ1-2
TGTGCCAGCAGCCACAGAGCATCTAACTATGGCTACACCTTC
CASSHRASNYGYTF